These T cell receptor beta chains were read from a single sample in a study of T cell changes during pregnancy in multiple sclerosis. The assay was immunoSEQ multiplex PCR, and TCRdb's table has in-frame clones only and misses some. The sample holds about 76,000 clones, over 85% seen once. The input for sequencing was peripheral blood, taken after pregnancy. The source is a female donor in good health, enrolled as a control in a pregnancy study. The CDR3 runs from the conserved cysteine through the conserved F or W. A D gene is named only where the DNA matches it firmly. Size values are once, few and many counts, or a class for expanded clones, and some rows have none.

>-|-|TRBV6-5|TRBJ2-3
TGTGCCAGCAGTACCCCAGGGGATACGCAGTATTTT
CASSTPGDTQYF
>-|-|TRBV28|TRBJ1-5
TGTGCCAGCAGTTCCTCGGGGGGACAGCCCCAGCATTTT
CASSSSGGQPQHF
>-|-|TRBV6-1|TRBJ2-7
TGTGCCAGCGAGGCAGGGGACTCCTACGAGCAGTACTTC
CASEAGDSYEQYF
>-|-|TRBV4-1|TRBJ2-7
TGCGCCAGCAGCCAAGATACGGCTAGATCCGGTTCCGAGCAGTACTTC
CASSQDTARSGSEQYF
>-|-|TRBV28|TRBJ1-5
TGTGCCAGCACCCCGACAGGAATCTATAGCAATCAGCCCCAGCATTTT
CASTPTGIYSNQPQHF
>TRBD2|once|TRBV9|TRBJ2-7
TGTGCCAGCAGCGTAGGACTAGCGGGATACGAGCAGTACTTC
CASSVGLAGYEQYF
>-|-|TRBV15|TRBJ1-1
TGTGCCACCAGCAGAGATCCCCAGGGGTTGGGGCACACTGAAGCTTTCTTT
CATSRDPQGLGHTEAFF
>TRBD2|-|TRBV5-4|TRBJ2-3
TGTGCCAGCAGTAAAATAGCGGGAGGTCTCACAGATACGCAGTATTTT
CASSKIAGGLTDTQYF
>-|many|TRBV4-2|TRBJ2-1
TGTGCCAGCAGCCAAGATGACTCGAAGCAGTTCTTC
CASSQDDSKQFF
>TRBD1|-|TRBV4-2|TRBJ1-2
TGTGCCAGCAGCCAAGGGGACAGCCAGCTTGGAGACCTTGGGGGCTACACCTTC
CASSQGDSQLGDLGGYTF
>-|once|TRBV5-1|TRBJ1-4
TGCGCCAGCAGTCTGGAGGGGTTTAATGAAAAACTGTTTTTT
CASSLEGFNEKLFF
>TRBD1|-|TRBV7-9|TRBJ1-2
TGTGCCAGCAGCTTAGACCCGACAGGGGGGTATGGCTACACCTTC
CASSLDPTGGYGYTF
>-|-|TRBV28|TRBJ2-3
TGTGCCAGCAACCATCGCAGGGATGGGGCAGATACGCAGTATTTT
CASNHRRDGADTQYF
>-|-|TRBV29-1|TRBJ1-1
TGCAGCGTAGCAAGGAACACTGAAGCTTTCTTT
CSVARNTEAFF
>TRBD2|-|TRBV11-2|TRBJ2-5
TGTGCCAGCAGCTTACTTGGACTAGCGGCGGGGGAGACCCAGTACTTC
CASSLLGLAAGETQYF
>TRBD2|-|TRBV7-6|TRBJ2-1
TGTGCCAGCAGCCCAGGGACTAGCGGGAACTCCTACAATGAGCAGTTCTTC
CASSPGTSGNSYNEQFF
>TRBD2|-|TRBV28|TRBJ2-3
TGTGCCAGCAGTTTATCGGAACTAGCGGGAGGCTCTGACACAGATACGCAGTATTTT
CASSLSELAGGSDTDTQYF
>TRBD2|-|TRBV6-5|TRBJ2-5
TGTGCCAGCAGTTCCCGGGACTATCAAGAGACCCAGTACTTC
CASSSRDYQETQYF
>TRBD2|-|TRBV5-1|TRBJ2-7
TGCGCCAGCAGCTCGGGGAGGAGCGGGGGAACTTACGAGCAGTACTTC
CASSSGRSGGTYEQYF
>TRBD2|few|TRBV6-4|TRBJ2-5
TGTGCCAGCAGTGACACTAGCGGGGGCCAAGAGACCCAGTACTTC
CASSDTSGGQETQYF
>-|once|TRBV11-3|TRBJ1-3
TGTGCCAGCAGCCTGGACAGTGGAAACACCATATATTTT
CASSLDSGNTIYF
>TRBD2|-|TRBV28|TRBJ2-3
TGTGCCAGCAGTTCTCGGGGGGGCGGGAGCTCAGATACGCAGTATTTT
CASSSRGGGSSDTQYF
>-|-|TRBV6-5|TRBJ1-1
TGTGCCACCCGGACAGCCCGGAACACTGAAGCTTTCTTT
CATRTARNTEAFF
>-|-|TRBV11-1|TRBJ2-7
TGTGCCAGCAGCCCAGACAGAGATTCACCCTACGAGCAGTACTTC
CASSPDRDSPYEQYF
>TRBD2|-|TRBV5-1|TRBJ2-7
TGCGCCAGCAGCGGGGGACTAGCGGGAGGGAATCCCTACGAGCAGTACTTC
CASSGGLAGGNPYEQYF
>-|-|TRBV6-1|TRBJ2-2
TGTGCCAGCAGCACCCTGGCAAAGCTGTTTTTT
CASSTLAKLFF
>TRBD1|-|TRBV28|TRBJ1-4
TGTGCCAGCAGTACCCTGACAGGGGGCGCGGAAAAACTGTTTTTT
CASSTLTGGAEKLFF
>-|-|TRBV19|TRBJ2-1
TGTGCCAGTAGTATAAAAGGGGGGGGCTACAATGAGCAGTTCTTC
CASSIKGGGYNEQFF
>-|-|TRBV27|TRBJ2-5
TGTGCCAGCAGTTTAATAGGGGAAGAGACCCAGTACTTC
CASSLIGEETQYF
>TRBD1|-|TRBV5-1|TRBJ2-7
TGCGCCAGCAGCCCCCGACAGGGCTACGAGCAGTACTTC
CASSPRQGYEQYF
>TRBD1|once|TRBV5-5|TRBJ1-6
TGTGCCAGCAGACCCGGACAGGGAGGACCCCTCCACTTT
CASRPGQGGPLHF
>-|-|TRBV4-1|TRBJ2-7
TGCGCCAGCAGCCAAGAAGGGGGGCAAGGATGGGGGGGTAACTCCTACGAGCAGTACTTC
CASSQEGGQGWGGNSYEQYF
>-|-|TRBV29-1|TRBJ1-2
TGCAGCGTGTCCCCAATGGAGGGCTACACCTTC
CSVSPMEGYTF
>-|once|TRBV7-2|TRBJ1-2
TGTGCCAGCAGCTTAGTGTACAGCTCTAACTATGGCTACACCTTC
CASSLVYSSNYGYTF
>TRBD1|-|TRBV6-5|TRBJ1-4
TGTGCCAGCAGCGACAGGGCCACTAATGAAAAACTGTTTTTT
CASSDRATNEKLFF
>-|-|TRBV7-2|TRBJ1-4
TGTGCCAGCAGCTTAGGGGCAGGGCGGAATGAAAAACTGTTTTTT
CASSLGAGRNEKLFF
>-|-|TRBV28|TRBJ1-1
TGTGCCAGCAGTCTAGGCGGCGCGGAGATGGGTGAAGCTTTCTTT
CASSLGGAEMGEAFF
>TRBD2|-|TRBV28|TRBJ2-7
TGTGCCAGCAGTGCGGGGCAGTACGTAGCGGGGAACGAGCAGTACTTC
CASSAGQYVAGNEQYF
>-|-|TRBV30|TRBJ1-1
TGTGCCTGGAGTGTGGGTCCGGGGGGCCTGTACACTGAAGCTTTCTTT
CAWSVGPGGLYTEAFF
>-|-|TRBV4-1|TRBJ1-2
TGCGCCAGCAGCCCCGGGATTAACTATGGCTACACCTTC
CASSPGINYGYTF
>-|-|TRBV27|TRBJ2-7
TGTGCCAGCAGTTTCGGGCAGCGGGCCGAGCAGTACTTC
CASSFGQRAEQYF
>TRBD2|-|TRBV5-1|TRBJ2-5
TGCGCCAGCAGCCGCAGACTAGCGGGGGGAGAGACCCAGTACTTC
CASSRRLAGGETQYF
>TRBD1|-|TRBV19|TRBJ1-2
TGTGCCAGTAGTAGGGGACAGATTCTTGGCTACACCTTC
CASSRGQILGYTF
>-|-|TRBV28|TRBJ1-1
TGTGCCAGCAGTTTAAGGGGACTCAACACTGAAGCTTTCTTT
CASSLRGLNTEAFF
>TRBD1|-|TRBV12-5|TRBJ2-1
TGTGCTAGTGTCCCGGGACAGGGCTACAATGAGCAGTTCTTC
CASVPGQGYNEQFF